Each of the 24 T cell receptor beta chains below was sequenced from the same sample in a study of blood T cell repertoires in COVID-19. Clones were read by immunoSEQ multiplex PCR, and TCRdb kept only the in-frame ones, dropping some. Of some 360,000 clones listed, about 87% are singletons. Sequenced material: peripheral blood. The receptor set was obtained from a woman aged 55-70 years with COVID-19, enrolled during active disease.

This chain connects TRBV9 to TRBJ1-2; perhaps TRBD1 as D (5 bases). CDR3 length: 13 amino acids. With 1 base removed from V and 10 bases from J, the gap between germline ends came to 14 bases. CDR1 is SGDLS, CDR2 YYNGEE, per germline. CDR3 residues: CASSVRAGYNYTF. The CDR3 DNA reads TGTGCCAGCAGCGTACGGGCAGGGTATAACTACACCTTC.

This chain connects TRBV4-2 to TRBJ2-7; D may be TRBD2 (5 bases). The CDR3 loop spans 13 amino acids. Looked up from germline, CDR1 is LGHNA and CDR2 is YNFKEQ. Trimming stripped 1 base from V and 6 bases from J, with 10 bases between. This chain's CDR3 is CASSQARTPEQYF. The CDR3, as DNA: TGTGCCAGCAGCCAAGCCAGGACTCCCGAGCAGTACTTC.

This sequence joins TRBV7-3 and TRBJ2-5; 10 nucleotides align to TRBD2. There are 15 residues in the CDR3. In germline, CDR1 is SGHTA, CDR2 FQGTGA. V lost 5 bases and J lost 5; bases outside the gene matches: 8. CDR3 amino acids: CASSQLAGPGETQYF. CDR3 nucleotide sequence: TGTGCCAGCAGCCAACTAGCGGGGCCTGGGGAGACCCAGTACTTC.

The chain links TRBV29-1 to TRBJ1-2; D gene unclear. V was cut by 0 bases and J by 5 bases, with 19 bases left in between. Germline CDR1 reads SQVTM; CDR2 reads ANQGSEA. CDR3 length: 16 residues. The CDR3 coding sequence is TGCAGCGTTGAAGATTCAGTTTCTGACGGAGCTTATGGCTACACCTTC. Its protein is CSVEDSVSDGAYGYTF.

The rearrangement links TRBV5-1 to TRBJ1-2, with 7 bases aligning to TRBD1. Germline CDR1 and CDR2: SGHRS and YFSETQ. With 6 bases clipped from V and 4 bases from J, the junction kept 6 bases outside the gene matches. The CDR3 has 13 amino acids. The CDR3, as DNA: TGCGCCAGCACGGGGGCAGGGGGCTATGGCTACACCTTC. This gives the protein CASTGAGGYGYTF.

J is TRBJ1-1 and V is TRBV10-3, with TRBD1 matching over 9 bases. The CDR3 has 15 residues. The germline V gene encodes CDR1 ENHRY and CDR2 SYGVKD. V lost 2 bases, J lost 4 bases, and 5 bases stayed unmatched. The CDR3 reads CAISEQLGQGTEAFF. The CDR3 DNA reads TGTGCCATCAGTGAGCAACTGGGACAGGGCACTGAAGCTTTCTTT.

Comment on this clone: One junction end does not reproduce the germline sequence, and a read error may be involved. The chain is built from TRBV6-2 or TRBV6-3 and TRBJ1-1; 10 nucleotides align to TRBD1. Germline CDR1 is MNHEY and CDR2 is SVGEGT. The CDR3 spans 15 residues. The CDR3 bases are TGTGCCAGCAGTTACTCGGGACAGGGGCGTCCCTTGACTACCTTT. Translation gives CASSYSGQGRPLTTF.

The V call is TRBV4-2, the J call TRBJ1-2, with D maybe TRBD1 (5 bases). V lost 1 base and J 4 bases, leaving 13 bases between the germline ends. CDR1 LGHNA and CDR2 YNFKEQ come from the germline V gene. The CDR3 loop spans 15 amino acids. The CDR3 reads CASSQVAGNRYGYTF. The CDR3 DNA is TGTGCCAGCAGCCAAGTAGCAGGGAACCGCTATGGCTACACCTTC.

CDR3 sequence (DNA): TGTGCCAGCAGCTTGCGCGGTCCCAATGGCTACACCTTC. Residues: CASSLRGPNGYTF. The rearrangement uses TRBV5-8 and TRBJ1-2; D is uncertain. The CDR3 sequence is 13 residues long. V dropped 1 base and J dropped 6 bases, with 10 bases sitting between them. Looked up from germline, CDR1 is SGHTS and CDR2 is YDEGEE.

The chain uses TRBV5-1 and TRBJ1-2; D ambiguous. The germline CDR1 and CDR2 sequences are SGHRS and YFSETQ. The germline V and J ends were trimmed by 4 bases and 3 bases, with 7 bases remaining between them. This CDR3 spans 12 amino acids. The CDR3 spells CASSLMDYGYTF. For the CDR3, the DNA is TGCGCCAGCAGCCTAATGGACTATGGCTACACCTTC. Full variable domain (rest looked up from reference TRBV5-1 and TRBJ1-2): KAGVTQTPRYLIKTRGQQVTLSCSPISGHRSVSWYQQTPGQGLQFLFEYFSETQRNKGNFPGRFSGRQFSNSRSEMNVSTLELGDSALYLCASSLMDYGYTFGSGTRLTVV.

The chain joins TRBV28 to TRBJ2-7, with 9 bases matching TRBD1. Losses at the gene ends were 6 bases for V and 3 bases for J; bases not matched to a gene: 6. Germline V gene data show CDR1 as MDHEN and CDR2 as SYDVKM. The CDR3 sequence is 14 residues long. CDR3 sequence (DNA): TGTGCCAGCAGGGGGCGGGACAGGGTCTACGAGCAGTACTTC. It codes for CASRGRDRVYEQYF.

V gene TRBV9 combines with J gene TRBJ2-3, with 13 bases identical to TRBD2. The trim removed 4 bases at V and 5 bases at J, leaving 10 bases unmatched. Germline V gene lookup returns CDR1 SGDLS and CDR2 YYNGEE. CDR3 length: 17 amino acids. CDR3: CASSTGLAGAGIDTQYF. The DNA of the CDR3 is TGTGCCAGCAGCACCGGACTAGCGGGGGCGGGGATAGATACGCAGTATTTT.

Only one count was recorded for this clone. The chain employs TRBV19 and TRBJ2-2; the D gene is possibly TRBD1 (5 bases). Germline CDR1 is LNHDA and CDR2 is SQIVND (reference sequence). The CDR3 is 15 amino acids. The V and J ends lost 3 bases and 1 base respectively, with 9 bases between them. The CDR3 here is CASSILGQNTGELFF. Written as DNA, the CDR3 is TGTGCCAGTAGTATTCTTGGACAGAACACCGGGGAGCTGTTTTTT.

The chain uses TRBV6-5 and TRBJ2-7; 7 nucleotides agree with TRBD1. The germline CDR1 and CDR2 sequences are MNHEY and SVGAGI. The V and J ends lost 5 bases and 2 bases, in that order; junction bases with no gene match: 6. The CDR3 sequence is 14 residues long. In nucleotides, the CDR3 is TGTGCCAGCAGTCTCCGGACAGGTCCCTACGAGCAGTACTTC. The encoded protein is CASSLRTGPYEQYF.

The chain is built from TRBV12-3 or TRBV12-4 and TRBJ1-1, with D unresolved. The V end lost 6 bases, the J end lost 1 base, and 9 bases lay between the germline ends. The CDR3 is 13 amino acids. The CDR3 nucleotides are TGTGCCAGCAGCCTAGACGGGAACACTGAAGCTTTCTTT. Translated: CASSLDGNTEAFF.

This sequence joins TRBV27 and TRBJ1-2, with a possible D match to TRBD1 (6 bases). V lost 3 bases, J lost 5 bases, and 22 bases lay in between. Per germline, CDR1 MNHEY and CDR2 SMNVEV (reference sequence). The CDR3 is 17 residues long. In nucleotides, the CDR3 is TGTGCCAGCAGTTTTCAGACAGGAGTCCCCTCTAGGTATGGCTACACCTTC. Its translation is CASSFQTGVPSRYGYTF.

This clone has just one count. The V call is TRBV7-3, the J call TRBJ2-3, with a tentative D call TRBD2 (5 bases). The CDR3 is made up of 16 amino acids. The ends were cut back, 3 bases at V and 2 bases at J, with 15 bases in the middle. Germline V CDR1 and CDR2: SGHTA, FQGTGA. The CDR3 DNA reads TGTGCCAGCAGCTTTGGGGATAGAGGGAACACAGATACGCAGTATTTT. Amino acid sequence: CASSFGDRGNTDTQYF.

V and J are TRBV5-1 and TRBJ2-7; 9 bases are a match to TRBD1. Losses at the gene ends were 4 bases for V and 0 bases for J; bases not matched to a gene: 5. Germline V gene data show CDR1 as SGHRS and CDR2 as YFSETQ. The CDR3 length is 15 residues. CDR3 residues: CASSLRDRDSYEQYF. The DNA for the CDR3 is TGCGCCAGCAGCCTCCGGGACAGGGACTCCTACGAGCAGTACTTC.

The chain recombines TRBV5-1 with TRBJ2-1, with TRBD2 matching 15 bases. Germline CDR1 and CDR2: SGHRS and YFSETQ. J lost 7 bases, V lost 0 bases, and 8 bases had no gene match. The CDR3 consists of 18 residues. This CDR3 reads CASSLDGLAGGPRNEQFF. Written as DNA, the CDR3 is TGCGCCAGCAGCTTGGATGGACTAGCGGGGGGGCCTCGGAATGAGCAGTTCTTC.

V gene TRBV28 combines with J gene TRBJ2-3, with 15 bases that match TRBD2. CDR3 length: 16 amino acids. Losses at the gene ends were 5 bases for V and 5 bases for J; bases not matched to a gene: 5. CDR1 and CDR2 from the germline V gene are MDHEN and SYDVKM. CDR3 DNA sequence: TGTGCCAGCAGTCTCGGACTAGCGGGGGGGGAAGATACGCAGTATTTT. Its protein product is CASSLGLAGGEDTQYF.

The CDR3 bases are TGTGCCAGCAGTCTCCCTGGTACAGGGAGAGGTTCTGACGAGCAGTACTTC. This sequence encodes CASSLPGTGRGSDEQYF. J is TRBJ2-7 and V is TRBV6-6, with D tentatively TRBD1 (6 bases). The CDR3 is 17 residues long. Germline V gene sequence: CDR1 MNHNY, CDR2 SVGAGI (reference sequence). V dropped 5 bases and J dropped 5 bases, with 25 bases sitting between them.

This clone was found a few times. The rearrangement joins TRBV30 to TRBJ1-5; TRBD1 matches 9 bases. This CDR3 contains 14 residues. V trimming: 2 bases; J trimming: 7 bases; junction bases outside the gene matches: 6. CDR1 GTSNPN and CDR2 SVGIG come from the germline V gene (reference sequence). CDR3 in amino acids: CAWSTTGGRQPQHF. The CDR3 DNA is TGTGCCTGGAGTACCACAGGGGGCAGGCAGCCCCAGCATTTT.

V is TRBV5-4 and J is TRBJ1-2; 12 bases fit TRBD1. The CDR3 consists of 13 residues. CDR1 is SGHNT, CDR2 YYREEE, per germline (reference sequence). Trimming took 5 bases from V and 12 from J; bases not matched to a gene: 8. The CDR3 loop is CASSSGQGALHTF. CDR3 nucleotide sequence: TGTGCCAGCAGTTCGGGACAGGGGGCCCTACACACCTTC.

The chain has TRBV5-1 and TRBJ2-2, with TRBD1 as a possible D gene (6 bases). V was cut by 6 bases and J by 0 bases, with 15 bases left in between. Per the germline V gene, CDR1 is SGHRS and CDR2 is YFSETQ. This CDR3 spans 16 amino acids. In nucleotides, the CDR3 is TGCGCCAGCACGCTCGCCGGGACACCGAACACCGGGGAGCTGTTTTTT. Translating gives CASTLAGTPNTGELFF.